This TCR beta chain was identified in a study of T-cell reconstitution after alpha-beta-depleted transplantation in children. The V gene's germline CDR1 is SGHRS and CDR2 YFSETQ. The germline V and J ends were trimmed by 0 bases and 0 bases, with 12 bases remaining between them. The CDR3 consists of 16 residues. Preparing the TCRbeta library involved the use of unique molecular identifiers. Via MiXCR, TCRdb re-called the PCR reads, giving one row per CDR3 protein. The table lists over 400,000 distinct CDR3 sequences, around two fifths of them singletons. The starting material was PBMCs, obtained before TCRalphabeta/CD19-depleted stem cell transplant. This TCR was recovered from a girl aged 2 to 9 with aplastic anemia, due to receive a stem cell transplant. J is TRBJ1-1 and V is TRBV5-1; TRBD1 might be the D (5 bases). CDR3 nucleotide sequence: TGCGCCAGCAGCTTGGTATCTGGGACCATGAACACTGAAGCTTTCTTT. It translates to CASSLVSGTMNTEAFF.